A selection of T cell receptor beta chains follows, all from one sample in a study of PD-1 blockade in classical Hodgkin lymphoma. Clones were sequenced by immunoSEQ multiplex PCR, and TCRdb holds only the in-frame ones, with some missing. The sample lists roughly 48,000 clones; around nine tenths were seen once. The sequences come from peripheral blood mononuclear cells (PBMCs), collected before the fourth cycle of nivolumab. These receptors all stem from a human donor with classical Hodgkin lymphoma. Each CDR3 is given with its conserved first and last residue. Each record gives: clone size, D gene, V gene, J gene, CDR3 DNA, CDR3 protein. D genes are given only for firm matches. Size is omitted from some rows. Given values are once, few, many or a class for expanded clones.

abundance: .
d_gene: .
v_gene: TRBV19
j_gene: TRBJ1-5
CDR3nt: TGTGCCAGTAGCCGTATCGGCACGGGGGTAGGCAATCAGCCCCAGCATTTT
CDR3aa: CASSRIGTGVGNQPQHF

abundance: .
d_gene: .
v_gene: TRBV6-1
j_gene: TRBJ2-1
CDR3nt: TGTGCCAGCAGTGGGTACGGAGGGTCGTCCAATGGGCAGTTCTTC
CDR3aa: CASSGYGGSSNGQFF

abundance: once
d_gene: .
v_gene: TRBV6-1
j_gene: TRBJ2-3
CDR3nt: TGTGCCAGCAGTGAATCACAGGGTCGCACAGATACGCAGTATTTT
CDR3aa: CASSESQGRTDTQYF

abundance: .
d_gene: TRBD1
v_gene: TRBV27
j_gene: TRBJ2-1
CDR3nt: TGTGCCAGCAGGAAACAGGGGGCCCTCATCAATGAGCAGTTCTTC
CDR3aa: CASRKQGALINEQFF

abundance: .
d_gene: .
v_gene: TRBV27
j_gene: TRBJ2-3
CDR3nt: TGTGCCAGCAGTTTCTCGACTAGCACAGATACGCAGTATTTT
CDR3aa: CASSFSTSTDTQYF

abundance: .
d_gene: .
v_gene: TRBV27
j_gene: TRBJ2-2
CDR3nt: TGTGCCAGCAGTCAAGGATGGATAACCGGGGAGCTGTTTTTT
CDR3aa: CASSQGWITGELFF

abundance: .
d_gene: .
v_gene: TRBV15
j_gene: TRBJ2-3
CDR3nt: TGTGCCACCAGCAGAGATCTGGACCCGGCAGATACGCAGTATTTT
CDR3aa: CATSRDLDPADTQYF

abundance: .
d_gene: .
v_gene: TRBV2
j_gene: TRBJ2-7
CDR3nt: TGTGCCAGCAGTGAGGGGCCTCGCGGTCGGTACGAGCAGTACTTC
CDR3aa: CASSEGPRGRYEQYF

abundance: .
d_gene: TRBD1
v_gene: TRBV5-4
j_gene: TRBJ2-5
CDR3nt: TGTGCCAGCGGCCGGGACAGGTCGTCCGAGACCCAGTACTTC
CDR3aa: CASGRDRSSETQYF

abundance: .
d_gene: .
v_gene: TRBV7-9
j_gene: TRBJ2-1
CDR3nt: TGTGCCAGCAGCTTATCTGGCGGAGATGGGGGTGAGCAGTTCTTC
CDR3aa: CASSLSGGDGGEQFF

abundance: once
d_gene: TRBD2
v_gene: TRBV5-5
j_gene: TRBJ2-7
CDR3nt: TGTGCCAGCAGGTCAGCGGGGGGGCCCTACGAGCAGTACTTC
CDR3aa: CASRSAGGPYEQYF

abundance: .
d_gene: .
v_gene: TRBV4-1
j_gene: TRBJ2-1
CDR3nt: TGCGCCAGCAGCCAAGAAGACAGTTACAATGAGCAGTTCTTC
CDR3aa: CASSQEDSYNEQFF

abundance: .
d_gene: .
v_gene: TRBV6-5
j_gene: TRBJ2-1
CDR3nt: TGTGCCAGCAGTATCCTTGCGGGGGCATATGAGCAGTTCTTC
CDR3aa: CASSILAGAYEQFF

abundance: once
d_gene: .
v_gene: TRBV11-1
j_gene: TRBJ2-3
CDR3nt: TGTGCCAGCAGCTTAGACCAAAAGGGCACAGATACGCAGTATTTT
CDR3aa: CASSLDQKGTDTQYF

abundance: .
d_gene: .
v_gene: TRBV7-9
j_gene: TRBJ2-1
CDR3nt: TGTGCCAGCAGCTTATTTCGGGGCCAAACCTACAATGAGCAGTTCTTC
CDR3aa: CASSLFRGQTYNEQFF

abundance: .
d_gene: .
v_gene: TRBV4-1
j_gene: TRBJ1-1
CDR3nt: TGCGCCAGCAGCCAAGCGACAGGTGTTGCTGAAGCTTTCTTT
CDR3aa: CASSQATGVAEAFF

abundance: .
d_gene: .
v_gene: TRBV19
j_gene: TRBJ2-3
CDR3nt: TGTGCCAGTGGATGGGGCGGGACGGGAGATACGCAGTATTTT
CDR3aa: CASGWGGTGDTQYF

abundance: .
d_gene: .
v_gene: TRBV11-2
j_gene: TRBJ1-1
CDR3nt: TGTGCCAGCAGCTTAGGGCAGGGATTAAGGTCTGCGGGAGCTTTCTTT
CDR3aa: CASSLGQGLRSAGAFF

abundance: .
d_gene: .
v_gene: TRBV5-1
j_gene: TRBJ2-5
CDR3nt: TGCGCCAGCAGAGGGATGCAGACCCAGTACTTC
CDR3aa: CASRGMQTQYF

abundance: .
d_gene: .
v_gene: TRBV5-5
j_gene: TRBJ2-1
CDR3nt: TGTGCCAGCAGCTTCCCTGCGGGATTTGACAATGAGCAGTTCTTC
CDR3aa: CASSFPAGFDNEQFF

abundance: .
d_gene: .
v_gene: TRBV15
j_gene: TRBJ2-7
CDR3nt: TGTGCCACCAGCAGATCCAAGGGCGCAAGCTCCTACGAGCAGTACTTC
CDR3aa: CATSRSKGASSYEQYF